This TCR beta chain was recovered during a study of T-cell memory formation after mild COVID-19. Study at large: Largely donor-specific sequence clusters came from a couple of donors.

Study outcomes and limitations: Day 15 to 85 contracting clones showed balanced CD4/CD8; day 15 to 37 expanders favored CD4+. CD4+ clones that contracted lay mainly in CM and EM; CD8+ ones lay in EMRA.

TCRdb reprocessed the 5' RACE reads via MiXCR and lists one record per CDR3 protein. This sample has tens of thousands of distinct CDR3 sequences, with 6.1% found just once. This clonotype came up a few times. Its antigen is not known. V trimming: 5 bases; J trimming: 1 base; junction bases outside the gene matches: 7. The CDR3 extends over 15 amino acids. CDR1 is SEHNR, CDR2 FQNEAQ, per germline (reference sequence). The chain has TRBV7-9 and TRBJ1-2, with TRBD1 matching 7 bases. This TCR came from an adult who had mild COVID-19 (a few samples of this study predate the infection). Cell type and time point are not known. The sequencing input was PBMCs or a T cell subset sorted from them (not recorded which). This CDR3 is CASSQGTANNYGYTF. CDR3 DNA sequence: TGTGCCAGCAGCCAAGGGACAGCAAATAACTATGGCTACACCTTC.